These 18 T cell receptor beta chains were all obtained from the same sample, sequenced in a study of technical replicates of blood from several donors. Produced via immunoSEQ multiplex PCR; TCRdb's table is partial and in-frame only. The table records around 61,000 clones, around 86% of them present only once. The sample was PBMCs. The source of these receptors is a human donor in good health. Some clones in this sample may be carry-over from other donors' samples.

This clone was seen more than once but under ten times. The chain has TRBV4-3 and TRBJ2-1; D perhaps matches TRBD2 (6 bases). The germline gives CDR1 LGHNA, CDR2 YSLEER. V was trimmed by 3 bases and J by 2 bases, leaving 14 bases between them. The CDR3 contains 16 residues. The chain's CDR3 is CASSQTRESAYNEQFF. The CDR3 DNA reads as TGCGCCAGCAGCCAGACTCGGGAGTCCGCCTACAATGAGCAGTTCTTC.

The rearrangement links TRBV12-1 to TRBJ2-1; the DNA was not used to check the table's D call, TRBD2. TRBV12-1 corresponds to a pseudogene. This CDR3 is 15 amino acids long. For the CDR3, the DNA is TGTGCCAGCAGCGATAAAAGCGGAACCTACAATGAGCAGTTCTTC. It codes for CASSDKSGTYNEQFF.

This clone was seen more than once but under ten times. This chain uses TRBV5-4 with TRBJ2-3; 8 bases match TRBD2. This CDR3 spans 16 amino acids. Germline-derived CDR1 and CDR2 are SGHNT and YYREEE (reference sequence). V lost 4 bases and J lost 2; bases outside the gene matches: 9. The CDR3 DNA reads as TGTGCCAGCAGCCCCGGGGGGGCGGAGTACACAGATACGCAGTATTTT. Its translation is CASSPGGAEYTDTQYF.

This clone turned up a few times. The chain recombines TRBV7-9 with TRBJ1-1; TRBD1 matches at 9 bases. Germline CDR1 SEHNR, CDR2 FQNEAQ (reference sequence). The CDR3 is 13 amino acids. V shed 5 bases, J shed 12 bases, and the junction held 10 bases outside the gene matches. CDR3 in amino acids: CASSALQGATTFF. CDR3 nucleotides: TGTGCCAGCAGCGCCTTACAGGGGGCGACGACTTTCTTT.

The chain links TRBV2 to TRBJ1-2; 9 positions agree with TRBD1. The germline CDR1 and CDR2 sequences are SNHLY and FYNNEI. The J segment lost 6 bases and the V segment lost 2 bases, leaving 4 bases of the junction unmatched. The CDR3 loop spans 14 amino acids. The CDR3 sequence: CASSERTGVHGYTF. The CDR3 DNA reads as TGTGCCAGCAGTGAAAGGACAGGGGTTCATGGCTACACCTTC.

This clone was recorded only once. The CDR3 nucleotides are TGTGCCGCCTGCCGACAGGAAACCTACGAGCAGTACTTC. It encodes CAACRQETYEQYF. The rearrangement links TRBV10-3 to TRBJ2-7; D perhaps matches TRBD1 (6 bases). Germline loops: CDR1 ENHRY, CDR2 SYGVKD. The CDR3 consists of 13 residues. V shed 11 bases and J shed 2 bases, with 16 bases lying between them.

This chain joins TRBV6-1 and TRBJ1-3; TRBD1 might be the D (5 bases). V was pared by 0 bases and J by 0 bases, with 15 bases between. From germline, CDR1 is MNHNS and CDR2 SASEGT. The CDR3 is made up of 18 amino acids. The CDR3 bases are TGTGCCAGCAGTGAAGCGCCGTCAGGGCCCGTCTCTGGAAACACCATATATTTT. It yields the protein CASSEAPSGPVSGNTIYF.

The CDR3: CASSRLAEKQFF. The DNA of the CDR3 is TGTGCCAGCAGCCGACTAGCTGAGAAGCAGTTCTTC. The rearrangement joins TRBV13 to TRBJ2-1, with 7 bases matching TRBD2. With V trimmed by 5 bases and J by 11 bases, 6 bases remained unmatched. The CDR3 spans 12 residues. In germline, CDR1 is PRHDT, CDR2 FYEKMQ (reference sequence).

The chain uses TRBV18 and TRBJ2-7; TRBD2 matches at 11 bases. After removal of 2 bases from V and 6 bases from J, the junction contained 6 bases not matched to a gene. Germline CDR1 KGHSH, CDR2 LQKENI. The length of the CDR3 is 15 residues. The DNA of the CDR3 is TGTGCCAGCTCACCATCTATAGCGGGAGGGTCCGAGCAGTACTTC. It specifies CASSPSIAGGSEQYF. Based on the CDR3 plus reference TRBV18 and TRBJ2-7, the full variable domain is NAGVMQNPRHLVRRRGQEARLRCSPMKGHSHVYWYRQLPEEGLKFMVYLQKENIIDESGMPKERFSAEFPKEGPSILRIQQVVRGDSAAYFCASSPSIAGGSEQYFGPGTRLTVT.

This clone was counted a single time. The chain employs TRBV6-5 and TRBJ1-2; 9 nucleotides align to TRBD1. The V segment lost 10 bases and the J segment 5 bases; nucleotides outside the gene matches: 2. The V gene's germline CDR1 is MNHEY and CDR2 SVGAGI. The CDR3 length is 11 residues. In DNA, the CDR3 is TGTGCCACCGGACAGGGGTATGGCTACACCTTC. Amino acid sequence: CATGQGYGYTF.

Only one count was recorded for this clone. The V gene is TRBV6-1, the J gene TRBJ2-7, with TRBD1 identical over 7 bases. The CDR3 contains 13 residues. From germline, CDR1 is MNHNS and CDR2 SASEGT. After removal of 8 bases from V and 3 bases from J, the junction contained 7 bases not matched to a gene. CDR3 protein: CASRGQDNYEQYF. The CDR3 coding sequence is TGTGCCAGCCGAGGACAGGATAACTACGAGCAGTACTTC.

This clone has a single count. This chain links TRBV5-6 with TRBJ2-1; weak D call: TRBD2 (5 bases). CDR3 length: 14 amino acids. V lost 2 bases and J 8 bases, leaving 14 bases between the germline ends. Looked up from germline, CDR1 is SGHDT and CDR2 is YYEEEE. CDR3 in amino acids: CASSFTPRGDEQFF. DNA of the CDR3: TGTGCCAGCAGCTTTACACCCCGGGGTGATGAGCAGTTCTTC.

The V and J genes are TRBV4-2 and TRBJ2-5; 9 nucleotides match TRBD2. Germline CDR1 reads LGHNA; CDR2 reads YNFKEQ. The CDR3 spans 16 residues. With V trimmed by 0 bases and J by 5 bases, 7 bases remained unmatched. The CDR3 reads CASSQDGASGVETQYF. CDR3 nucleotide sequence: TGTGCCAGCAGCCAAGATGGGGCTAGCGGGGTGGAGACCCAGTACTTC.

A single count supports this clone. The chain joins TRBV9 to TRBJ2-7, with a possible D match to TRBD2 (6 bases). Germline loops: CDR1 SGDLS, CDR2 YYNGEE. The CDR3 sequence is 15 residues long. Trimming shortened V by 3 bases and J by 0 bases, and 13 bases separated the two germline ends. The CDR3 region has the DNA TGTGCCAGCAGCGCAGATGGGACTTTCTCCTACGAGCAGTACTTC. This encodes CASSADGTFSYEQYF.

V usage is TRBV7-2 and J usage is TRBJ2-5; 7 bases match TRBD2. The germline CDR1 and CDR2 sequences are SGHTA and FQGNSA. The CDR3 extends over 13 amino acids. J gave up 9 bases and V 5 bases, and 9 bases lay outside the gene matches. The DNA of the CDR3 is TGTGCCAGCAGCGGGGGGGACCAAGGGGCCCAGTACTTC. Encoded protein: CASSGGDQGAQYF.

CDR3 loop: CASSPQAGVRDIQYF. In nucleotides, the CDR3 is TGCGCCAGCAGCCCTCAGGCGGGAGTACGGGACATTCAGTACTTC. The chain carries TRBV5-1 and TRBJ2-4; 7 bases fit TRBD2. Germline V CDR1 and CDR2: SGHRS, YFSETQ. J gave up 8 bases and V 4 bases, and 12 bases lay outside the gene matches. There are 15 residues in the CDR3.

The chain has TRBV7-2 and TRBJ1-6; the D is unclear. This CDR3 spans 13 amino acids. CDR1 is SGHTA, CDR2 FQGNSA, per germline. V was pared by 4 bases and J by 9 bases, with 10 bases between. CDR3: CASSSPSPSPLHF. In DNA form, the CDR3 reads TGTGCCAGCAGCTCCCCCTCCCCTTCACCCCTCCACTTT.

The chain joins TRBV18 to TRBJ1-1; 7 bases align to TRBD1. The length of the CDR3 is 15 residues. V gave up 2 bases and J gave up 3 bases; unmatched junction bases: 6. Germline CDR1 and CDR2: KGHSH and LQKENI. As DNA, the CDR3 is TGTGCCAGCTCACCAATGGCAGGGGGTGACACTGAAGCTTTCTTT. This sequence encodes CASSPMAGGDTEAFF.